A single sample is the source of the 24 T cell receptor beta chains below, sequenced in a study of cytomegalovirus exposure and HLA in healthy donors. Vbeta (60) and Jbeta (13) primers were used in the PCR. The table came from immunoSEQ multiplex PCR; TCRdb's copy has only in-frame clones and leaves some out. The repertoire holds approximately 140,000 clones, with approximately 78% as singletons. Sequencing was done on a sample of PBMCs. The receptors shown here come from a man younger than 35 in good health and CMV-seropositive.

The chain is built from TRBV4-1 and TRBJ1-1, with D possibly matching TRBD1 (6 bases). CDR3 length: 14 residues. Between the trimmed V and J ends, which lost 4 bases and 7 bases, there was a span of 16 bases. Germline CDR1 MGHRA, CDR2 YSYEKL. CDR3 sequence: CASSPTGLGIEAFF. The CDR3 nucleotides are TGCGCCAGCAGCCCAACAGGGCTAGGGATTGAAGCTTTCTTT.

The rearrangement uses TRBV27 and TRBJ1-2; 9 bases match TRBD1. The CDR3 is 15 amino acids. The V gene's germline CDR1 is MNHEY and CDR2 SMNVEV (reference sequence). The ends lost 6 bases at V and 3 bases at J; junction bases unmatched: 8. The CDR3 spells CASSPYRGLDYGYTF. In DNA form, the CDR3 reads TGTGCCAGCAGCCCTTACAGGGGGCTGGACTATGGCTACACCTTC.

This clone was picked up one time. The chain has TRBV2 and TRBJ2-3, with 9 bases fitting TRBD1. Germline V gives CDR1 SNHLY, CDR2 FYNNEI. Unmatched junction bases numbered 8, after V lost 8 bases and J lost 5 bases. The CDR3 contains 14 residues. Here the CDR3 DNA reads TGTGCCAGCGGAGGACAGGGGCAACAAGATACGCAGTATTTT. This sequence encodes CASGGQGQQDTQYF.

The rearrangement uses TRBV2 and TRBJ2-7; 9 positions match TRBD1. The germline gives CDR1 SNHLY, CDR2 FYNNEI. CDR3 length: 15 amino acids. V shed 8 bases, J shed 4 bases, and the junction held 12 bases outside the gene matches. As DNA, the CDR3 is TGTGCCAGCGGCAGCCCGGACAGGGGACTTTACGAGCAGTACTTC. Translated, it gives CASGSPDRGLYEQYF.

This rearrangement joins TRBV7-9 to TRBJ1-2; no firm D call. V lost 0 bases, J lost 3 bases, and 8 bases lay in between. There are 14 residues in the CDR3. Germline CDR1 is SEHNR and CDR2 is FQNEAQ (reference sequence). The CDR3 here is CASSLAIQDYGYTF. The CDR3 region has the DNA TGTGCCAGCAGCTTAGCGATCCAGGACTATGGCTACACCTTC.

This clone was recorded once. The chain is built from TRBV6-5 and TRBJ2-7, with TRBD1 matching over 8 bases. The germline V gene encodes CDR1 MNHEY and CDR2 SVGAGI. The CDR3 is made up of 14 amino acids. V lost 5 bases, J lost 1 base, and 4 bases stayed unmatched. CDR3 sequence (DNA): TGTGCCAGCAGTCTGGACAGGGCGTCCTACGAGCAGTACTTC. It encodes CASSLDRASYEQYF.

V gene TRBV7-9 combines with J gene TRBJ1-1, with D perhaps matching TRBD1 (5 bases). The CDR3 is made up of 14 amino acids. Trimming took 4 bases from V and 2 from J, leaving 11 bases between them. Germline CDR1 is SEHNR and CDR2 is FQNEAQ (reference sequence). The CDR3 nucleotides are TGTGCCAGCAGCTCGCCAGACAGAAACACTGAAGCTTTCTTT. Amino acid sequence: CASSSPDRNTEAFF. The complete variable domain, with remaining parts taken from reference TRBV7-9 and TRBJ1-1, reads DTGVSQNPRHKITKRGQNVTFRCDPISEHNRLYWYRQTLGQGPEFLTYFQNEAQLEKSRLLSDRFSAERPKGSFSTLEIQRTEQGDSAMYLCASSSPDRNTEAFFGQGTRLTVV.

The chain recombines TRBV7-9 with TRBJ1-5, with TRBD1 as a possible D gene (6 bases). The V and J ends lost 5 bases and 6 bases respectively, with 11 bases between them. This CDR3 is 13 amino acids long. The germline V gene has CDR1 SEHNR and CDR2 FQNEAQ (reference sequence). In DNA form, the CDR3 reads TGTGCCAGCAGCCAGGGGTTTGGTCAGCCCCAGCATTTT. It translates to CASSQGFGQPQHF. Complete variable domain (other parts from reference TRBV7-9 and TRBJ1-5): DTGVSQNPRHKITKRGQNVTFRCDPISEHNRLYWYRQTLGQGPEFLTYFQNEAQLEKSRLLSDRFSAERPKGSFSTLEIQRTEQGDSAMYLCASSQGFGQPQHFGDGTRLSIL.

V usage is TRBV6-1 and J usage is TRBJ2-6; D might be TRBD2 (6 bases). The ends were cut back, 3 bases at V and 0 bases at J, with 12 bases in the middle. The germline gives CDR1 MNHNS, CDR2 SASEGT. CDR3 size: 17 residues. CDR3 sequence (DNA): TGTGCCAGCAGTGAGCTGGGACTCTTCTCTGGGGCCAACGTCCTGACTTTC. Its translation: CASSELGLFSGANVLTF.

J is TRBJ1-2 and V is TRBV5-4; D gene unclear. Trimming removed 2 bases from V and 0 bases from J, with 11 bases in between. The CDR3 runs 15 residues. CDR1 is SGHNT and CDR2 is YYREEE in the germline V gene (reference sequence). The DNA of the CDR3 is TGTGCCAGCAGCTTTAGCCCGGTAGCTAACTATGGCTACACCTTC. Protein: CASSFSPVANYGYTF.

The chain joins TRBV5-1 to TRBJ1-2; D is ambiguous. V was cut by 0 bases and J by 6 bases, with 12 bases left in between. The CDR3 is 14 residues long. Germline-derived CDR1 and CDR2 are SGHRS and YFSETQ. The CDR3: CASSLAASENGYTF. The CDR3 coding sequence is TGCGCCAGCAGCTTGGCCGCCAGCGAGAATGGCTACACCTTC.

There are a few counts of this clone. This chain connects TRBV2 to TRBJ1-2; no firm D call. V gave up 1 base and J gave up 2 bases, with 11 bases separating them. The CDR3 sequence is 15 residues long. Germline CDR1 reads SNHLY; CDR2 reads FYNNEI. The DNA of the CDR3 is TGTGCCAGCAGTGAAGGGGCAGCTCCCAACTATGGCTACACCTTC. Translated, it gives CASSEGAAPNYGYTF.

This clone was found once. This chain joins TRBV2 and TRBJ1-1; 8 nucleotides agree with TRBD1. Germline V gene data show CDR1 as SNHLY and CDR2 as FYNNEI. J gave up 1 base and V 3 bases, and 10 bases lay outside the gene matches. CDR3 length equals 17 residues. The CDR3 reads CASSDGRGLVGNTEAFF. As DNA, the CDR3 is TGTGCCAGCAGTGACGGCAGGGGGCTGGTGGGGAACACTGAAGCTTTCTTT.

The V call is TRBV5-6, the J call TRBJ2-5; 7 nucleotides align to TRBD1. This CDR3 spans 16 amino acids. Germline V gene data show CDR1 as SGHDT and CDR2 as YYEEEE. The V and J ends lost 0 bases and 9 bases, in that order; junction bases with no gene match: 14. CDR3 nucleotides: TGTGCCAGCAGCTTGGTACCGACAGGGAGTAAGAGAGCCCAGTACTTC. Translating gives CASSLVPTGSKRAQYF.

The table lists this clone with a few counts. This sequence joins TRBV10-3 and TRBJ1-2; no definite D call. The CDR3 is 15 residues long. Trimming removed 10 bases from V and 8 bases from J, with 26 bases in between. Germline values: CDR1 ENHRY, CDR2 SYGVKD. The CDR3 sequence is CATSIIDSGSVGYTF. Here the CDR3 DNA reads TGTGCCACTTCCATAATTGACTCGGGGAGCGTCGGCTACACCTTC.

This chain links TRBV4-1 with TRBJ2-7; 8 bases are shared with TRBD1. V shed 5 bases, J shed 2 bases, and the junction held 8 bases outside the gene matches. CDR1 is MGHRA and CDR2 is YSYEKL in the germline V gene. The CDR3 runs 15 residues. The chain's CDR3 is CASSTLSDRAYEQYF. The CDR3 DNA reads as TGCGCCAGCAGCACTCTTTCGGACAGGGCCTACGAGCAGTACTTC.

This clone is a singleton in its sample. The chain links TRBV25-1 to TRBJ2-3, with D possibly matching TRBD2 (6 bases). CDR1 is MGHDK, CDR2 SYGVNS, per germline. V was shortened by 10 bases and J by 2 bases, with 7 bases between the two germline ends. This CDR3 is built from 11 residues. The CDR3 reads CATGDTDTQYF. CDR3 coding DNA: TGTGCCACGGGGGACACAGATACGCAGTATTTT.

This clone has a handful of counts. The rearrangement uses TRBV18 and TRBJ2-7; TRBD2 matches at 7 bases. There are 16 residues in the CDR3. Germline-derived CDR1 and CDR2 are KGHSH and LQKENI. V gave up 3 bases and J gave up 4 bases; unmatched junction bases: 12. The CDR3 nucleotides are TGTGCCAGCTCACCGTTAGGCGGGAGAGGTGGTTACGAGCAGTACTTC. Translating it yields CASSPLGGRGGYEQYF.

The chain has TRBV6-5 and TRBJ1-1; D may be TRBD1 (5 bases). Germline CDR1 MNHEY, CDR2 SVGAGI. V lost 4 bases, J lost 0 bases, and 12 bases lay in between. The CDR3 runs to 15 residues. The CDR3 spells CASSSSDSLNTEAFF. CDR3 nucleotide sequence: TGTGCCAGCAGTTCCAGCGACAGCCTGAACACTGAAGCTTTCTTT.

The chain employs TRBV28 and TRBJ2-7, with D maybe TRBD2 (6 bases). This CDR3 is 14 amino acids long. The germline CDR1 and CDR2 sequences are MDHEN and SYDVKM. Trimming stripped 3 bases from V and 1 base from J, with 10 bases between. CDR3 sequence reads: CASSLGGASYEQYF. The CDR3 nucleotides are TGTGCCAGCAGTTTGGGCGGGGCGTCCTACGAGCAGTACTTC. The full variable domain, with the rest looked up from reference TRBV28 and TRBJ2-7, is DVKVTQSSRYLVKRTGEKVFLECVQDMDHENMFWYRQDPGLGLRLIYFSYDVKMKEKGDIPEGYSVSREKKERFSLILESASTNQTSMYLCASSLGGASYEQYFGPGTRLTVT.

V and J are TRBV2 and TRBJ2-5; 15 bases line up with TRBD2. Germline V CDR1 and CDR2: SNHLY, FYNNEI. The CDR3 is made up of 13 amino acids. The V and J ends lost 9 bases and 4 bases, in that order; junction bases with no gene match: 0. The CDR3 is CARGLAGGETQYF. The CDR3 DNA follows: TGTGCCAGGGGACTAGCGGGAGGAGAGACCCAGTACTTC.

This clone was counted only a few times. This chain uses TRBV6-1 with TRBJ2-1, with 11 bases identical to TRBD2. With V trimmed by 6 bases and J by 9 bases, 10 bases remained unmatched. The CDR3 is 15 residues long. Germline V lookup: CDR1 MNHNS, CDR2 SASEGT. The CDR3 DNA reads TGTGCCAGCAGCGTAACTAGCGGGAGATCGGGTGAGCAGTTCTTC. Its translation: CASSVTSGRSGEQFF.

V gene TRBV5-1 combines with J gene TRBJ1-2; D possibly corresponds to TRBD1 (5 bases). Germline V gene data show CDR1 as SGHRS and CDR2 as YFSETQ. Trimming left V 0 bases short and J 11 bases short, with 11 bases between. This CDR3 spans 12 amino acids. This chain's CDR3 is CASSLEGPRYTF. As DNA, the CDR3 is TGCGCCAGCAGCTTGGAGGGGCCCCGGTACACCTTC.

The rearrangement uses TRBV6-5 and TRBJ1-2; 7 bases are a match to TRBD1. The CDR3 consists of 14 residues. Germline CDR1 is MNHEY and CDR2 is SVGAGI. The junction had 6 bases not matched to a gene; V was cut back by 0 bases and J by 8 bases. The chain's CDR3 is CASSYSGGTDGYTF. The CDR3 DNA sequence: TGTGCCAGCAGTTACTCTGGTGGGACAGACGGCTACACCTTC.